These 16 T cell receptor beta chains share one sample of origin, sequenced in a study of regulatory T cells in long-lasting Graves disease listed by TCRdb under 2021. In light of the paper, this sample's time point label describes: persistent/refractory GD, antithyroid drugs over 5 years with positive TRAb. For both TCR sequencing and RNA sequencing, RNA was extracted from PBMCs in TRIzol. Receptor libraries were prepared by multiplex PCR. TCRdb records Illumina HiSeq 4000 as the sequencer. To build TCR beta libraries, CDR3 regions were amplified by Arm-PCR using iRepertoire HTBI primers. Through fastp at Q25 and MiXCR, TCRdb rebuilt clones from the public reads, retaining in-frame beta chains. For every CDR3 protein sequence, its rows merge into one entry that carries the most common genes and DNA. The sample table lists almost 350,000 distinct CDR3 sequences, around a fifth of them with a count of one. The ten largest account for 29% of the sample.

This material consisted of peripheral blood mononuclear cells (PBMCs), taken when the disease was refractory, from a patient treated with antithyroid drugs. Receptor source: a female donor with Graves disease.

This clonotype was picked up a small number of times. This CDR3 is CASSLVGAPYYGYTF. Written as DNA, the CDR3 is TGTGCCAGCAGCTTGGTCGGCGCCCCTTACTATGGCTACACCTTC. The rearrangement joins TRBV5-6 to TRBJ1-2, with D unclear. The CDR3 extends over 15 amino acids. Germline loops: CDR1 SGHDT, CDR2 YYEEEE. Trimming cost V 0 bases and J 3 bases, with 12 bases left between them. Using reference TRBV5-6 and TRBJ1-2 for the parts outside the CDR3, the full variable domain is DAGVTQSPTHLIKTRGQQVTLRCSPKSGHDTVSWYQQALGQGPQFIFQYYEEEERQRGNFPDRFSGHQFPNYSSELNVNALLLGDSALYLCASSLVGAPYYGYTFGSGTRLTVV.

This clonotype has at least ten counts. The rearrangement joins TRBV11-2 to TRBJ2-5, with 8 nucleotides matching TRBD2. This CDR3 is built from 14 residues. Germline loops: CDR1 SGHAT, CDR2 FQNNGV. With 8 bases clipped from V and 4 bases from J, the junction kept 9 bases outside the gene matches. The CDR3 region has the DNA TGTGCCAGCTGCCCCGGGGGGGCCCGAGAGACCCAGTACTTC. It encodes CASCPGGARETQYF.

This clonotype was detected many times. The chain couples TRBV5-1 to TRBJ1-2, with a tentative D call TRBD1 (6 bases). CDR1 and CDR2 (germline): SGHRS, YFSETQ. There are 14 residues in the CDR3. V shed 0 bases and J shed 7 bases, with 13 bases lying between them. The CDR3 loop is CASSLDRGLGGYTF. CDR3 coding DNA: TGCGCCAGCAGCTTGGACCGGGGGCTTGGTGGCTACACCTTC.

In its sample, this clonotype was seen many times. This chain joins TRBV11-1 and TRBJ2-5; D remains unclear. Germline V CDR1 and CDR2: SGHAT, FQDESV (reference sequence). V was trimmed by 2 bases and J by 5 bases, leaving 12 bases between them. There are 14 residues in the CDR3. The CDR3 is CASSLSGRRETQYF. As DNA, the CDR3 is TGTGCCAGCAGCTTATCCGGCAGGCGGGAGACCCAGTACTTC.

The rearrangement uses TRBV11-2 and TRBJ2-1; D remains unclear. Germline-derived CDR1 and CDR2 are SGHAT and FQNNGV. This CDR3 comprises 16 residues. With 5 bases removed from V and 2 bases from J, the gap between germline ends came to 16 bases. This chain's CDR3 is CASSTPRKKTYNEQFF. DNA of the CDR3: TGTGCCAGCAGCACTCCCAGGAAAAAGACCTACAATGAGCAGTTCTTC.

The chain employs TRBV19 and TRBJ1-2, with 9 bases fitting TRBD1. Trimming removed 2 bases from V and 7 bases from J; junction bases left unmatched: 5. The CDR3 spans 14 residues. In germline, CDR1 is LNHDA, CDR2 SQIVND (reference sequence). CDR3 loop: CASSIPGTGIGYTF. In nucleotides, the CDR3 is TGTGCCAGTAGTATACCCGGGACAGGGATTGGCTACACCTTC.

This clonotype was counted between two and nine times. The rearrangement uses TRBV30 and TRBJ2-5, with D perhaps assigned TRBD1 or TRBD2 (6 bases each). CDR1 and CDR2 from the germline V gene are GTSNPN and SVGIG (reference sequence). The V and J ends lost 5 bases and 5 bases respectively, with 24 bases between them. This CDR3 contains 16 residues. This CDR3 reads CAWGGTGTKARETQYF. In nucleotides, the CDR3 is TGTGCCTGGGGGGGGACCGGGACAAAAGCGAGGGAGACCCAGTACTTC.

There are many counts of this clonotype. V gene TRBV12-3 or TRBV12-4 combines with J gene TRBJ2-5; D might be TRBD2 (7 bases). The CDR3 consists of 16 residues. V lost 2 bases, J lost 2 bases, and 15 bases lay in between. The CDR3 nucleotides read TGTGCCAGCAGTTTACGGCGGGGGCCGTCACAAGAGACCCAGTACTTC. Protein: CASSLRRGPSQETQYF.

This clonotype showed up many times. The chain has TRBV2 and TRBJ1-5, with D unresolved. With 6 bases removed from V and 6 bases from J, the gap between germline ends came to 18 bases. Germline-derived CDR1 and CDR2 are SNHLY and FYNNEI. This CDR3 is 15 amino acids long. CDR3 sequence reads: CASSAGPPLRQPQHF. DNA for the CDR3: TGTGCCAGCAGCGCCGGCCCTCCCCTGCGTCAGCCCCAGCATTTT.

This clonotype was observed many times. V is TRBV5-1 and J is TRBJ1-2; D gene ambiguous. The CDR3 is made up of 13 amino acids. Germline values: CDR1 SGHRS, CDR2 YFSETQ. V lost 4 bases to trimming and J lost 4 bases, with 11 bases between them. The CDR3 DNA is TGCGCCAGCAGCCTGGAGGCAGTCTATGGCTACACCTTC. Its translation: CASSLEAVYGYTF.

This clonotype was detected ten times or more. This rearrangement joins TRBV7-9 to TRBJ2-5; 8 nucleotides agree with TRBD1. Germline lookup yields CDR1 SEHNR and CDR2 FQNEAQ (reference sequence). This CDR3 has 15 amino acids. Trimming at V came to 5 bases and at J to 3 bases, leaving 8 bases not matched to a gene. CDR3 coding DNA: TGTGCCAGCAGCACTCGGACAGGGCGGGAAGAGACCCAGTACTTC. It is translated as CASSTRTGREETQYF.

The chain recombines TRBV19 with TRBJ1-4; D gene ambiguous. The CDR3 runs to 14 residues. The germline CDR1 and CDR2 sequences are LNHDA and SQIVND (reference sequence). V was pared by 11 bases and J by 10 bases, with 23 bases between. The CDR3 DNA sequence: TGTGCCGTCAACCTTGGGGAATACCCTGGAAAACTGTTTTTT. It yields the protein CAVNLGEYPGKLFF.

CDR3 amino acids: CASGLVSDTQYF. DNA for the CDR3: TGTGCTAGTGGTTTGGTATCAGATACGCAGTATTTT. The chain has TRBV12-5 and TRBJ2-3, with D unclear. Germline V gene lookup returns CDR1 LGHNT and CDR2 FRNRAP. This CDR3 has 12 amino acids. V was shortened by 0 bases and J by 4 bases, with 2 bases between the two germline ends.

This clonotype was seen at least ten times. The chain has TRBV7-3 and TRBJ2-5; a possible D gene is TRBD1 (6 bases). The germline CDR1 and CDR2 sequences are SGHTA and FQGTGA. V shed 5 bases and J shed 0 bases, with 13 bases lying between them. The length of the CDR3 is 15 residues. CDR3 amino acids: CASSPRGLHQETQYF. The CDR3 DNA sequence: TGTGCCAGCAGCCCGAGGGGGTTGCACCAAGAGACCCAGTACTTC.

This clonotype showed up just a few times. The chain couples TRBV2 to TRBJ2-7, with TRBD2 as a possible D gene (5 bases). Trimming shortened V by 5 bases and J by 0 bases, and 14 bases separated the two germline ends. CDR1 is SNHLY and CDR2 is FYNNEI in the germline V gene. This CDR3 comprises 15 residues. Here the CDR3 DNA reads TGTGCCAGCAGTACTAGGTATACGGTCTCCTACGAGCAGTACTTC. Translating gives CASSTRYTVSYEQYF.

Ten or more counts support this clonotype. V gene TRBV6-1 combines with J gene TRBJ1-1, with D perhaps TRBD1 (6 bases). V lost 6 bases to trimming and J lost 3 bases, with 17 bases between them. Germline V gene data show CDR1 as MNHNS and CDR2 as SASEGT. The length of the CDR3 is 15 residues. CDR3: CASSPAGRGYTEAFF. CDR3 DNA: TGTGCCAGCAGCCCCGCCGGGAGGGGGTACACTGAAGCTTTCTTT.